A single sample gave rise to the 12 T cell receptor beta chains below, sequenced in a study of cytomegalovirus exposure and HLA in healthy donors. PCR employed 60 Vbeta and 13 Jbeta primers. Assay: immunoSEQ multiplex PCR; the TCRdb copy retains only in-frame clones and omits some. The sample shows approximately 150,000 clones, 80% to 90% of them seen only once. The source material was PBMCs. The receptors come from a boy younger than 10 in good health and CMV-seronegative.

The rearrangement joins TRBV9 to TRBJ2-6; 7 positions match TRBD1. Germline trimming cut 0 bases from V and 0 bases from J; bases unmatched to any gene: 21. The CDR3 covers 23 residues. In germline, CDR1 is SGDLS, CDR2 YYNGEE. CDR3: CASSVGPLLPTGAPVSGANVLTF. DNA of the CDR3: TGTGCCAGCAGCGTAGGCCCCTTACTCCCTACAGGGGCTCCAGTCTCTGGGGCCAACGTCCTGACTTTC.

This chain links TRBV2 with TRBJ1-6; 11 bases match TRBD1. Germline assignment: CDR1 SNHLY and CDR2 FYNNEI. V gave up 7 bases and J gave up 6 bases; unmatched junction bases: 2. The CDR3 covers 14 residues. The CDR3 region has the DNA TGTGCCAGCACCGGGACAGGGGGTAATTCACCCCTCCACTTT. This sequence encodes CASTGTGGNSPLHF.

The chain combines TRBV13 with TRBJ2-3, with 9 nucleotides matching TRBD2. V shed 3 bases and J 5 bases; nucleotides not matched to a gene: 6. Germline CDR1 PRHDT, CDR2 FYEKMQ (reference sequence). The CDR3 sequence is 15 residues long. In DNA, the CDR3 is TGTGCCAGCAGCTTTAGCGGGAGAGCGAGAGATACGCAGTATTTT. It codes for CASSFSGRARDTQYF.

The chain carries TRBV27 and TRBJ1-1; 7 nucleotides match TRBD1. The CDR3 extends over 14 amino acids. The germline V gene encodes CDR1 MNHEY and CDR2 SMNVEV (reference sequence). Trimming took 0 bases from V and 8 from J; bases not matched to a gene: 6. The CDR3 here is CASSLSGQPGEAFF. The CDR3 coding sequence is TGTGCCAGCAGTTTATCGGGACAGCCGGGGGAAGCTTTCTTT.

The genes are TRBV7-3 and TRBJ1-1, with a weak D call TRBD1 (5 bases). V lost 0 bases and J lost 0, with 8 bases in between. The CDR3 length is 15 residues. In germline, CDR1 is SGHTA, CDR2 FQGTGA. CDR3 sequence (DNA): TGTGCCAGCAGCTTAACCAGGGTTTTGAACACTGAAGCTTTCTTT. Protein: CASSLTRVLNTEAFF.

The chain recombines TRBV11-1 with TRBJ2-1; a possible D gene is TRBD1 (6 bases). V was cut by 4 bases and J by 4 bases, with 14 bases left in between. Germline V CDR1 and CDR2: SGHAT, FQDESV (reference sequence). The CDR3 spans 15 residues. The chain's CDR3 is CASSYMRTAYNEQFF. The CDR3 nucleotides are TGTGCCAGCAGCTACATGAGGACAGCATACAATGAGCAGTTCTTC.

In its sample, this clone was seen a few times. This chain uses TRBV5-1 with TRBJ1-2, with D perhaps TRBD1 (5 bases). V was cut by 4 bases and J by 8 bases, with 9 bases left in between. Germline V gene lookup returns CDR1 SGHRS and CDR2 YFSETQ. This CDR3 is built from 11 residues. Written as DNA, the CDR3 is TGCGCCAGCAGCCAGGGCCGCGGCTACACCTTC. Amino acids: CASSQGRGYTF.

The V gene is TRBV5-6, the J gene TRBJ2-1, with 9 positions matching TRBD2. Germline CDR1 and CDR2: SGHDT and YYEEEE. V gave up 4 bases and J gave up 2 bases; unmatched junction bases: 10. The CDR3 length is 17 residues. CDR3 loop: CASSPGRGGHPYNEQFF. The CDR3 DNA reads TGTGCCAGCAGCCCTGGGCGGGGGGGCCATCCCTACAATGAGCAGTTCTTC.

As DNA, the CDR3 is TGTGCCAGCAGCGTATGGGACAGCAACACCGGGGAGCTGTTTTTT. Its protein is CASSVWDSNTGELFF. The chain links TRBV9 to TRBJ2-2; 7 nucleotides agree with TRBD1. The V and J ends lost 1 base and 2 bases, in that order; junction bases with no gene match: 2. CDR3 length: 15 residues. Germline V gene lookup returns CDR1 SGDLS and CDR2 YYNGEE.

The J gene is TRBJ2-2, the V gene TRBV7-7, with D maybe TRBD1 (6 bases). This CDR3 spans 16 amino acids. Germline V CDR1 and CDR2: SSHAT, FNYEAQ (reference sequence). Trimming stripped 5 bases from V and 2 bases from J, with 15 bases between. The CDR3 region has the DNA TGTGCCAGCAGCCCGAGGACAGAGCAAAACACCGGGGAGCTGTTTTTT. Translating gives CASSPRTEQNTGELFF.

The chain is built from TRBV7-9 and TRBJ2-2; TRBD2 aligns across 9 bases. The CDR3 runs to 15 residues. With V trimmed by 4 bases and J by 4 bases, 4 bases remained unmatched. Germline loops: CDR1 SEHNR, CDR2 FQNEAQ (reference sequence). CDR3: CASSSSSGGTGELFF. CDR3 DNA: TGTGCCAGCAGCTCGAGTAGCGGGGGCACCGGGGAGCTGTTTTTT.

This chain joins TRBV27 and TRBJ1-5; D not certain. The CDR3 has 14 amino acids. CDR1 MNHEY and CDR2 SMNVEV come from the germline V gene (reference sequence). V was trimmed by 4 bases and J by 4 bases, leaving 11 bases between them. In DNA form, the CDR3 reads TGTGCCAGCAGTTCCCCCTCAGTTAATCAGCCCCAGCATTTT. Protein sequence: CASSSPSVNQPQHF.